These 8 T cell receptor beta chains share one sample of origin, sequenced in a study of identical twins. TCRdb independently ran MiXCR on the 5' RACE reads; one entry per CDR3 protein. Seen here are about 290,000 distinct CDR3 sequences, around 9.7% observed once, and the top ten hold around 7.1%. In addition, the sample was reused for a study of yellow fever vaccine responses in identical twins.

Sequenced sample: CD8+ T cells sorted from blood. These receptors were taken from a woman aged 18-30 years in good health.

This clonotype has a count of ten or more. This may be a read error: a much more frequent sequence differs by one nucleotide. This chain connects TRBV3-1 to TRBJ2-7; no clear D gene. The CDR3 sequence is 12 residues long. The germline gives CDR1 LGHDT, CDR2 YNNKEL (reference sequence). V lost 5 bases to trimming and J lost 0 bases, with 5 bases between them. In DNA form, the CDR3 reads TGTGCCAGCAGCACGAGCTCCTACGAGCAGTACTTC. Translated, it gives CASSTSSYEQYF.

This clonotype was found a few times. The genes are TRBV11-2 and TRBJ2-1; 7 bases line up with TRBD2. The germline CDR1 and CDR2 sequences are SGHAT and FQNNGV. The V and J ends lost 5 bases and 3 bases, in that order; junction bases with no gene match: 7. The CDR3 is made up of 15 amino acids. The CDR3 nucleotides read TGTGCCAGCAGCGGCGGGGGAGGGGTCTACAATGAGCAGTTCTTC. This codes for CASSGGGGVYNEQFF. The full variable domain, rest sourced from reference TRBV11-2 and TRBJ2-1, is EAGVAQSPRYKIIEKRQSVAFWCNPISGHATLYWYQQILGQGPKLLIQFQNNGVVDDSQLPKDRFSAERLKGVDSTLKIQPAKLEDSAVYLCASSGGGGVYNEQFFGPGTRLTVL.

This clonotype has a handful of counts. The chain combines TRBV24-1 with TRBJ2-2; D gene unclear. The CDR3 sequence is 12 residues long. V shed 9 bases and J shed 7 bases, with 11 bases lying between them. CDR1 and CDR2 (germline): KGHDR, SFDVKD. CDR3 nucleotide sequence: TGTGCCACCGGAGAAGGTTTCGGGGAGCTGTTTTTT. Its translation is CATGEGFGELFF.

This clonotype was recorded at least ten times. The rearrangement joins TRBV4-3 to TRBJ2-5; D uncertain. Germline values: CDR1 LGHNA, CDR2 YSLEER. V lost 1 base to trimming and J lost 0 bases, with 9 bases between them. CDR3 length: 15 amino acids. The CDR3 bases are TGCGCCAGCAGCCAAGGGGATGTGGACCAAGAGACCCAGTACTTC. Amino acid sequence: CASSQGDVDQETQYF.

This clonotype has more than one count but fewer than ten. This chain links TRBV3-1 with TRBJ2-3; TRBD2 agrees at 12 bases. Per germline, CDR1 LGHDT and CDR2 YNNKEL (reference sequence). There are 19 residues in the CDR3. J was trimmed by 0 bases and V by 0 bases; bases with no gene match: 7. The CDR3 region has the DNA TGTGCCAGCAGCCAAGAGAGGCTAGCGGGAGGGGATAGCACAGATACGCAGTATTTT. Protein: CASSQERLAGGDSTDTQYF.

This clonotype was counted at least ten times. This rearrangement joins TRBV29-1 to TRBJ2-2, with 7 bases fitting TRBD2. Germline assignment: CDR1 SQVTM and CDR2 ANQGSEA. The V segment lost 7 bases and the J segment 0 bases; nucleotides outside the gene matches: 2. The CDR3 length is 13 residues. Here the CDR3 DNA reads TGCAGCGCTAGCGGAGCGAACACCGGGGAGCTGTTTTTT. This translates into CSASGANTGELFF.

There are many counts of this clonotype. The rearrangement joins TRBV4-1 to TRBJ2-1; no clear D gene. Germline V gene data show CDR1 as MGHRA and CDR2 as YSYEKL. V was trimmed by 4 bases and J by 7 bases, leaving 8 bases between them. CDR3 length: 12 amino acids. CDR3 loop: CASSPWGNEQFF. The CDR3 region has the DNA TGCGCCAGCAGCCCCTGGGGAAATGAGCAGTTCTTC.

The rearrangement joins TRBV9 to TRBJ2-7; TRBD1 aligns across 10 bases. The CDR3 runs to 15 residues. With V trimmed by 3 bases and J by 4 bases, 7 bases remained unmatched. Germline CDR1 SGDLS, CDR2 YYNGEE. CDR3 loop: CASSASGTGAYEQYF. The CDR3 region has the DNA TGTGCCAGCAGCGCCTCCGGGACAGGGGCGTACGAGCAGTACTTC.